These 21 T cell receptor beta chains were all obtained from the same sample, sequenced in a study of cytomegalovirus exposure and HLA in healthy donors. 13 Jbeta primers and 60 Vbeta primers were used for the PCR. Clones were sequenced by immunoSEQ multiplex PCR, and TCRdb holds only the in-frame ones, with some missing. The sample consists of tens of thousands of clones, more than 65% of them appearing once. The material sequenced was PBMCs. These receptor sequences come from a woman aged 25 to 39 in good health and CMV-seronegative.

The rearrangement links TRBV4-1 to TRBJ2-1, with 7 bases matching TRBD1. Germline V lookup: CDR1 MGHRA, CDR2 YSYEKL. The CDR3 loop spans 16 amino acids. J gave up 2 bases and V 2 bases, and 6 bases lay outside the gene matches. The DNA of the CDR3 is TGCGCCAGCAGCCAACGGGACAGACTCCCCTACAATGAGCAGTTCTTC. This encodes CASSQRDRLPYNEQFF.

The V gene is TRBV12-5, the J gene TRBJ2-5, with D perhaps TRBD1 (5 bases). Germline V lookup: CDR1 LGHNT, CDR2 FRNRAP. With 8 bases removed from V and 4 bases from J, the gap between germline ends came to 8 bases. The CDR3 has 11 residues. The CDR3 loop reads CASLGVETQYF. The DNA for the CDR3 is TGTGCTAGTTTAGGGGTAGAGACCCAGTACTTC.

This clone was counted a few times. The chain carries TRBV13 and TRBJ1-1; possibly TRBD1 for D (6 bases). Germline assignment: CDR1 PRHDT and CDR2 FYEKMQ (reference sequence). The CDR3 extends over 14 amino acids. V lost 4 bases and J lost 0, with 9 bases in between. The CDR3 DNA follows: TGTGCCAGCAGCTACCGGGACATGAACACTGAAGCTTTCTTT. It encodes CASSYRDMNTEAFF.

Note on this clone: Other DNA sequences from this sample encode an identical CDR3 as well. The rearrangement joins TRBV10-3 to TRBJ2-3, with 9 bases fitting TRBD2. The ends lost 4 bases at V and 0 bases at J; junction bases unmatched: 8. Germline V gene lookup returns CDR1 ENHRY and CDR2 SYGVKD. This CDR3 region has 17 residues. CDR3 bases: TGTGCCATCAGTGGTCGACTAGCGGTCTCTAGCACAGATACGCAGTATTTT. This encodes CAISGRLAVSSTDTQYF.

CDR3 loop: CASSPMRVGSYGYTF. As DNA, the CDR3 is TGTGCCAGCTCGCCCATGAGGGTAGGAAGCTATGGCTACACCTTC. The chain joins TRBV18 to TRBJ1-2; D gene uncertain. The CDR3 sequence is 15 residues long. Per germline, CDR1 KGHSH and CDR2 LQKENI. The V end lost 6 bases, the J end lost 4 bases, and 18 bases lay between the germline ends.

The chain carries TRBV6-6 and TRBJ2-7, with 7 bases aligning to TRBD1. The CDR3 covers 13 residues. Germline trimming cut 8 bases from V and 0 bases from J; bases unmatched to any gene: 4. Per the germline V gene, CDR1 is MNHNY and CDR2 is SVGAGI (reference sequence). DNA for the CDR3: TGTGCCAGCGGTTGGGACAGCTCCTACGAGCAGTACTTC. Translation gives CASGWDSSYEQYF.

The CDR3 region is CASSPGQGSGANVLTF. The CDR3 DNA follows: TGCGCCAGCAGCCCGGGACAGGGATCTGGGGCCAACGTCCTGACTTTC. V and J are TRBV4-1 and TRBJ2-6; 9 nucleotides agree with TRBD1. The CDR3 totals 16 residues. Germline CDR1 is MGHRA and CDR2 is YSYEKL. The V and J ends lost 4 bases and 1 base, in that order; junction bases with no gene match: 2.

The chain uses TRBV7-2 and TRBJ1-6; D unresolved. V gave up 5 bases and J gave up 9 bases, with 8 bases separating them. Germline-derived CDR1 and CDR2 are SGHTA and FQGNSA. The CDR3 has 12 residues. CDR3 DNA: TGTGCCAGCAGCGTGAACAGTTCACCCCTCCACTTT. Its translation: CASSVNSSPLHF.

The chain has TRBV7-8 and TRBJ2-5, with 12 bases aligning to TRBD1. Germline V gives CDR1 SGHVS, CDR2 FQNEAQ. The CDR3 has 15 amino acids. Trimming took 4 bases from V and 4 from J; bases not matched to a gene: 4. The CDR3 loop is CASSSGTGGGETQYF. The CDR3 region has the DNA TGTGCCAGCAGCTCCGGGACAGGGGGCGGAGAGACCCAGTACTTC.

This chain joins TRBV7-8 and TRBJ1-5, with a possible D match to TRBD1 (5 bases). CDR3 length: 15 amino acids. Germline V gene lookup returns CDR1 SGHVS and CDR2 FQNEAQ. The ends were cut back, 4 bases at V and 0 bases at J, with 10 bases in the middle. The CDR3 here is CASSSEGNSNQPQHF. The CDR3 bases are TGTGCCAGCAGCTCGGAGGGGAATAGCAATCAGCCCCAGCATTTT.

The genes are TRBV6-6 and TRBJ1-6; the match to TRBD1 covers 10 bases. After removal of 2 bases from V and 10 bases from J, the junction contained 8 bases not matched to a gene. The germline gives CDR1 MNHNY, CDR2 SVGAGI (reference sequence). This CDR3 has 16 residues. The CDR3 sequence: CASSYQSGTGESPLHF. The CDR3 bases are TGTGCCAGCAGTTACCAATCCGGGACAGGGGAATCACCCCTCCACTTT.

The V call is TRBV11-2, the J call TRBJ2-7, with D possibly TRBD1 on 7 matching bases. Trimming stripped 5 bases from V and 0 bases from J, with 14 bases between. CDR3 length: 15 residues. The V gene's germline CDR1 is SGHAT and CDR2 FQNNGV. The CDR3 loop reads CASSPGGSFSYEQYF. In DNA form, the CDR3 reads TGTGCCAGCAGCCCAGGGGGGTCCTTCTCCTACGAGCAGTACTTC.

The rearrangement uses TRBV27 and TRBJ2-5, with 7 bases identical to TRBD1. CDR1 and CDR2 (germline): MNHEY, SMNVEV (reference sequence). The CDR3 is 14 amino acids. V lost 6 bases and J lost 4; bases outside the gene matches: 8. CDR3 DNA sequence: TGTGCCAGCAGCGCGAACAGGGGAGTAGAGACCCAGTACTTC. It is translated as CASSANRGVETQYF.

The chain couples TRBV11-2 to TRBJ1-1; 11 bases map to TRBD1. Germline lookup yields CDR1 SGHAT and CDR2 FQNNGV. J gave up 5 bases and V 5 bases, and 16 bases lay outside the gene matches. The CDR3 has 18 amino acids. As DNA, the CDR3 is TGTGCCAGCAGCGCCGGACAGGGGGCCTCGGGTTGGGATACTGAAGCTTTCTTT. This codes for CASSAGQGASGWDTEAFF.

This clone occurred once. The genes are TRBV5-6 and TRBJ1-6; 9 nucleotides agree with TRBD1. CDR3 length equals 16 residues. Germline V CDR1 and CDR2: SGHDT, YYEEEE. J lost 6 bases, V lost 1 base, and 5 bases had no gene match. CDR3: CASSLFTGQGNSPLHF. In nucleotides, the CDR3 is TGTGCCAGCAGCTTGTTTACGGGACAGGGTAATTCACCCCTCCACTTT.

This chain uses TRBV5-1 with TRBJ2-2; D uncertain. CDR3 length: 14 residues. Trimming took 4 bases from V and 4 from J, leaving 11 bases between them. Germline CDR1 and CDR2: SGHRS and YFSETQ. The CDR3 region has the DNA TGCGCCAGCAGCCGGGTCCGTAGCACCGGGGAGCTGTTTTTT. Protein sequence: CASSRVRSTGELFF.

Turning to this clone: At one of its ends the junction is not consistent with the germline gene, which may arise from a read error. The chain recombines TRBV6-5 with TRBJ2-4; D is uncertain. The CDR3 loop spans 9 amino acids. The germline V gene encodes CDR1 MNHEY and CDR2 SVGAGI. The CDR3 reads CASRSRYNF. For the CDR3, the DNA is TGTGCCAGCAGATCGCGCTATAACTTC.

This clone showed up just a few times. The V gene is TRBV7-7, the J gene TRBJ1-1; D ambiguous. The germline gives CDR1 SSHAT, CDR2 FNYEAQ (reference sequence). The CDR3 loop spans 15 amino acids. Trimming removed 1 base at V and 4 bases at J, with 13 bases between. CDR3 sequence reads: CASSLEDSGSTEAFF. The DNA for the CDR3 is TGTGCCAGCAGCTTAGAAGATAGCGGAAGCACTGAAGCTTTCTTT. Full variable domain (missing parts from reference TRBV7-7 and TRBJ1-1): GAGVSQSPRYKVTKRGQDVTLRCDPISSHATLYWYQQALGQGPEFLTYFNYEAQPDKSGLPSDRFSAERPEGSISTLTIQRTEQRDSAMYRCASSLEDSGSTEAFFGQGTRLTVV.

The J gene is TRBJ2-3, the V gene TRBV27, with a possible D match to TRBD2 (6 bases). The CDR3 length is 16 residues. Germline V gives CDR1 MNHEY, CDR2 SMNVEV (reference sequence). Deletions cut 6 bases from V and 3 bases from J, with 19 bases between. This CDR3 is CASSRRGGWVTDTQYF. The CDR3 DNA is TGTGCCAGCAGCCGGCGGGGAGGATGGGTAACAGATACGCAGTATTTT.

This clone has just one count. The gene calls are TRBV7-9 and TRBJ1-1; D uncertain. The CDR3 contains 15 residues. Looked up from germline, CDR1 is SEHNR and CDR2 is FQNEAQ (reference sequence). V lost 5 bases, J lost 4 bases, and 17 bases lay in between. CDR3: CASSPKLRVSTEAFF. In DNA form, the CDR3 reads TGTGCCAGCAGCCCCAAATTACGGGTTAGCACTGAAGCTTTCTTT.

The chain recombines TRBV19 with TRBJ2-2, with D perhaps TRBD1 (6 bases). Germline assignment: CDR1 LNHDA and CDR2 SQIVND (reference sequence). V gave up 6 bases and J gave up 4 bases, with 9 bases separating them. This CDR3 spans 13 amino acids. CDR3 loop: CASRGTFTGELFF. The DNA for the CDR3 is TGTGCCAGTAGAGGGACATTCACCGGGGAGCTGTTTTTT.